The 15 T cell receptor beta chains reported below all come from one sample, sequenced in a study of T cell responses to AZD1222 COVID-19 vaccine. Generated by immunoSEQ multiplex PCR, the TCRdb table keeps only in-frame clones and is missing some. The sample has over 150,000 clones; around 85% are singletons. The sequencing used peripheral blood, collected 28 days after the second AZD1222 dose. The receptors derive from an adult who received the AZD1222 COVID-19 vaccine.

As to this clone: A read error may produce the germline difference seen at one junction end. The chain combines TRBV7-2 with TRBJ2-2, with TRBD2 identical over 10 bases. Germline V gene sequence: CDR1 SGHTA, CDR2 FQGNSA. CDR3 length: 16 residues. The CDR3 bases are TGTGCCAGCAGCTTATTGGGACTAGCGAAAACCGGGGAGCTGTTTTTT. This encodes CASSLLGLAKTGELFF.

The V gene is TRBV9, the J gene TRBJ2-2, with TRBD1 matching over 8 bases. Per the germline V gene, CDR1 is SGDLS and CDR2 is YYNGEE. Trimming took 4 bases from V and 6 from J; bases not matched to a gene: 8. The CDR3 extends over 15 amino acids. CDR3 nucleotides: TGTGCCAGCAGCCCCGGACAGGGCCGGCCCGGGGAGCTGTTTTTT. Its translation is CASSPGQGRPGELFF.

The chain recombines TRBV3-1 (or the pseudogene TRBV3-2) with TRBJ1-3, with D uncertain. The DNA matches TRBJ2-2 better at its end, which makes the J call doubtful. Germline CDR1 and CDR2: LGHDT and YNNKEL (reference sequence). This CDR3 is 13 amino acids long. The CDR3 protein is CASSQLLSGELFF. The CDR3 DNA follows: TGTGCCAGCAGCCAACTCCTATCCGGGGAGCTGTTTTTT.

The chain links TRBV5-6 to TRBJ1-2, with D unclear. V dropped 4 bases and J dropped 4 bases, with 17 bases sitting between them. The CDR3 is 15 residues long. Germline V gives CDR1 SGHDT, CDR2 YYEEEE. The CDR3 nucleotides read TGTGCCAGCAGCCCCCCCCACGGCCGAACCTATGGCTACACCTTC. Its protein product is CASSPPHGRTYGYTF.

V gene TRBV7-9 combines with J gene TRBJ1-5, with D unresolved. V lost 5 bases, J lost 4 bases, and 6 bases lay in between. This CDR3 is built from 12 residues. Germline V gene lookup returns CDR1 SEHNR and CDR2 FQNEAQ (reference sequence). CDR3 sequence reads: CASSTFNQPQHF. CDR3 DNA: TGTGCCAGCAGCACCTTTAATCAGCCCCAGCATTTT.

This rearrangement joins TRBV6-5 to TRBJ2-3; 7 nucleotides match TRBD1. CDR3 length: 15 residues. V shed 6 bases, J shed 2 bases, and the junction held 8 bases outside the gene matches. Per germline, CDR1 MNHEY and CDR2 SVGAGI. In DNA, the CDR3 is TGTGCCAGCAGAGCCGGGACAGATGACACAGATACGCAGTATTTT. Protein: CASRAGTDDTDTQYF.

This chain joins TRBV6-5 and TRBJ1-6; 11 positions agree with TRBD1. The ends lost 2 bases at V and 7 bases at J; junction bases unmatched: 1. The CDR3 spans 15 residues. Germline V gene lookup returns CDR1 MNHEY and CDR2 SVGAGI. The chain's CDR3 is CASSYRDRGNSPLHF. The CDR3, as DNA: TGTGCCAGCAGTTACCGGGACAGGGGGAATTCACCCCTCCACTTT.

This chain links TRBV25-1 with TRBJ2-6; D call uncertain. This CDR3 has 16 amino acids. V lost 1 base and J lost 2, with 9 bases in between. Per germline, CDR1 MGHDK and CDR2 SYGVNS. The CDR3 bases are TGTGCCAGCAGTGAATCGAGCAGCACTGGGGCCAACGTCCTGACTTTC. Translated, it gives CASSESSSTGANVLTF.

J is TRBJ2-7 and V is TRBV28, with 8 bases matching TRBD1. Per germline, CDR1 MDHEN and CDR2 SYDVKM. With 8 bases clipped from V and 1 base from J, the junction kept 7 bases outside the gene matches. The CDR3 loop spans 14 amino acids. In DNA, the CDR3 is TGTGCCAGCGCCACGACAGGGGCTTCCTACGAGCAGTACTTC. The encoded protein is CASATTGASYEQYF.

The chain combines TRBV25-1 with TRBJ2-7; no reliable D call. This CDR3 contains 14 residues. Trimming left V 1 base short and J 4 bases short, with 11 bases between. CDR1 is MGHDK, CDR2 SYGVNS, per germline. CDR3 loop: CASSESGGLYEQYF. DNA for the CDR3: TGTGCCAGCAGTGAATCTGGCGGCTTGTACGAGCAGTACTTC.

V and J are TRBV7-2 and TRBJ1-4; a possible D gene is TRBD1 (6 bases). The ends were cut back, 5 bases at V and 8 bases at J, with 15 bases in the middle. The CDR3 has 14 amino acids. The germline V gene has CDR1 SGHTA and CDR2 FQGNSA. CDR3 protein: CASSLRGGGEKLFF. CDR3 DNA: TGTGCCAGCAGCCTCAGGGGCGGGGGAGAAAAACTGTTTTTT.

The genes are TRBV2 and TRBJ1-2; TRBD1 matches 9 bases. CDR3 length: 13 residues. J was trimmed by 9 bases and V by 6 bases; bases with no gene match: 8. CDR1 is SNHLY and CDR2 is FYNNEI in the germline V gene. CDR3 nucleotide sequence: TGTGCCAGCAGCATACAGGGGGCGAACAGCTACACCTTC. Translated, it gives CASSIQGANSYTF.

The J gene is TRBJ1-2, the V gene TRBV4-3; D may be TRBD1 (6 bases). V lost 0 bases to trimming and J lost 4 bases, with 9 bases between them. This CDR3 has 14 amino acids. The germline CDR1 and CDR2 sequences are LGHNA and YSLEER. This chain's CDR3 is CASSQDLQGYGYTF. The DNA for the CDR3 is TGCGCCAGCAGCCAAGACCTACAGGGCTATGGCTACACCTTC.

The rearrangement joins TRBV10-2 to TRBJ1-1; D possibly corresponds to TRBD1 (5 bases). This CDR3 is 13 amino acids long. V lost 6 bases, J lost 0 bases, and 8 bases lay in between. Germline values: CDR1 WSHSY, CDR2 SAAADI. The CDR3 region is CASREQVNTEAFF. The CDR3 DNA is TGCGCCAGCAGGGAACAGGTGAACACTGAAGCTTTCTTT.

The V call is TRBV5-1, the J call TRBJ1-1; maybe TRBD1 (6 bases). The V end was cut by 3 bases, the J end by 1 base, with 10 bases between. Germline CDR1 is SGHRS and CDR2 is YFSETQ. The length of the CDR3 is 14 residues. DNA of the CDR3: TGCGCCAGCAGCTCACAGGGATCGAACACTGAAGCTTTCTTT. Residues: CASSSQGSNTEAFF.